One and the same sample provided the 27 T cell receptor beta chains below, sequenced in a study of blood T cell repertoires in COVID-19. Repertoires were generated with immunoSEQ multiplex PCR, while TCRdb's copy carries only in-frame clones and drops some. The sample has about 110,000 clones; roughly 80% are singletons. The sample comprised peripheral blood. Receptors were obtained from a man aged 65 to 79 with active or convalescent COVID-19.

The chain carries TRBV3-1 (or the pseudogene TRBV3-2) and TRBJ1-1; no firm D call. The germline gives CDR1 LGHDT, CDR2 YNNKEL (reference sequence). The ends were cut back, 0 bases at V and 10 bases at J, with 12 bases in the middle. CDR3 length: 13 residues. Written as DNA, the CDR3 is TGTGCCAGCAGCCAAGAAGGAGGGAAGAGAGCTTTCTTT. Its protein is CASSQEGGKRAFF.

This clone was seen only a few times. V and J are TRBV6-5 and TRBJ2-7, with 9 bases aligning to TRBD1. Trimming at V came to 6 bases and at J to 3 bases, leaving 3 bases not matched to a gene. Germline CDR1 MNHEY, CDR2 SVGAGI. This CDR3 region has 13 residues. Here the CDR3 reads CASRQGANYEQYF. The CDR3 DNA is TGTGCCAGCAGACAGGGGGCTAACTACGAGCAGTACTTC.

The V gene is TRBV28, the J gene TRBJ1-4; the match to TRBD1 covers 7 bases. CDR1 MDHEN and CDR2 SYDVKM come from the germline V gene. The V segment lost 5 bases and the J segment 4 bases; nucleotides outside the gene matches: 4. This CDR3 region has 14 residues. This CDR3 reads CASSPTGINEKLFF. For the CDR3, the DNA is TGTGCCAGCAGTCCGACAGGGATTAATGAAAAACTGTTTTTT. The complete variable domain, with remaining parts taken from reference TRBV28 and TRBJ1-4, reads DVKVTQSSRYLVKRTGEKVFLECVQDMDHENMFWYRQDPGLGLRLIYFSYDVKMKEKGDIPEGYSVSREKKERFSLILESASTNQTSMYLCASSPTGINEKLFFGSGTQLSVL.

The rearrangement links TRBV11-2 to TRBJ2-1, with 9 positions matching TRBD1. Germline V gene data show CDR1 as SGHAT and CDR2 as FQNNGV. Trimming at V came to 5 bases and at J to 9 bases, leaving 14 bases not matched to a gene. CDR3 size: 16 residues. The CDR3 DNA reads as TGTGCCAGCAGCGTTTCCGGGACAGGGAAGGCGGCTGAGCAGTTCTTC. This encodes CASSVSGTGKAAEQFF.

The chain has TRBV11-2 and TRBJ2-7; D is perhaps TRBD2 (6 bases). The CDR3 totals 13 residues. Germline V lookup: CDR1 SGHAT, CDR2 FQNNGV. V gave up 7 bases and J gave up 0 bases, with 10 bases separating them. In DNA, the CDR3 is TGTGCCAGCAACTCCGGGAGCTCCTACGAGCAGTACTTC. It specifies CASNSGSSYEQYF.

The chain links TRBV11-2 to TRBJ2-6, with 7 positions matching TRBD2. Unmatched junction bases numbered 5, after V lost 4 bases and J lost 2 bases. The CDR3 consists of 16 residues. Germline lookup yields CDR1 SGHAT and CDR2 FQNNGV. CDR3: CASSWRGYAGANVLTF. The DNA of the CDR3 is TGTGCCAGCAGCTGGCGGGGGTACGCTGGGGCCAACGTCCTGACTTTC.

This rearrangement joins TRBV18 to TRBJ2-1; D unresolved. The length of the CDR3 is 11 residues. V was cut by 4 bases and J by 8 bases, with 6 bases left in between. Per germline, CDR1 KGHSH and CDR2 LQKENI. CDR3 DNA sequence: TGTGCCAGCTCACGCTTAGATGAGCAGTTCTTC. Translating gives CASSRLDEQFF.

This sequence joins TRBV18 and TRBJ1-2, with a tentative D call TRBD1 (6 bases). Germline assignment: CDR1 KGHSH and CDR2 LQKENI. The CDR3 has 12 amino acids. Trimming removed 6 bases from V and 8 bases from J, with 13 bases in between. CDR3 in amino acids: CASSKPQGGYTF. The CDR3 DNA reads TGTGCCAGCTCTAAACCCCAGGGGGGCTACACCTTC.

This rearrangement joins TRBV6-5 to TRBJ1-2; perhaps TRBD1 as D (6 bases). The germline V gene encodes CDR1 MNHEY and CDR2 SVGAGI. Deletions cut 8 bases from V and 3 bases from J, with 10 bases between. The CDR3 runs 12 residues. CDR3 in amino acids: CASQGNDYGYTF. In DNA form, the CDR3 reads TGTGCCAGCCAGGGGAACGACTATGGCTACACCTTC.

The chain has TRBV15 and TRBJ2-7, with TRBD1 identical over 9 bases. There are 16 residues in the CDR3. From germline, CDR1 is LNHNV and CDR2 YYDKDF (reference sequence). V lost 1 base and J lost 5; bases outside the gene matches: 9. This CDR3 is CATSRGLGQGMNEQYF. In DNA form, the CDR3 reads TGTGCCACCAGCAGAGGCCTAGGACAGGGGATGAACGAGCAGTACTTC.

This clone was observed a single time. The chain has TRBV5-1 and TRBJ2-7; possibly TRBD2 for D (6 bases). Trimming removed 5 bases at V and 0 bases at J, with 15 bases between. The V gene's germline CDR1 is SGHRS and CDR2 YFSETQ. The CDR3 loop spans 15 amino acids. CDR3 nucleotide sequence: TGCGCCAGCAGAGGCGGGGCGGTAAGCTCCTACGAGCAGTACTTC. Protein: CASRGGAVSSYEQYF. The whole variable domain, filled in from reference TRBV5-1 and TRBJ2-7, reads KAGVTQTPRYLIKTRGQQVTLSCSPISGHRSVSWYQQTPGQGLQFLFEYFSETQRNKGNFPGRFSGRQFSNSRSEMNVSTLELGDSALYLCASRGGAVSSYEQYFGPGTRLTVT.

A few counts support this clone. The V gene is TRBV11-3, the J gene TRBJ2-5, with 7 positions matching TRBD2. The CDR3 is 17 amino acids. CDR1 SGHNT and CDR2 YENEEA come from the germline V gene. Trimming took 0 bases from V and 2 from J; bases not matched to a gene: 9. The chain's CDR3 is CASSLDSPGTTQETQYF. CDR3 coding DNA: TGTGCCAGCAGCTTAGATTCTCCCGGGACTACACAAGAGACCCAGTACTTC.

This clone has a single count. This sequence joins TRBV11-2 and TRBJ1-2; 9 bases align to TRBD1. V trimming: 3 bases; J trimming: 3 bases; junction bases outside the gene matches: 5. The germline V gene has CDR1 SGHAT and CDR2 FQNNGV. The CDR3 spans 15 residues. The CDR3 loop is CASSFPGTGHYGYTF. The CDR3, as DNA: TGTGCCAGCAGCTTTCCCGGGACAGGGCACTATGGCTACACCTTC.

The chain uses TRBV7-2 and TRBJ2-1; TRBD2 matches at 7 bases. V lost 7 bases and J lost 8; bases outside the gene matches: 17. CDR3 size: 16 residues. Germline CDR1 SGHTA, CDR2 FQGNSA. The CDR3 DNA is TGTGCCAGCACCCCCCGGGGCAGGACTAGTAGTCATGAGCAGTTCTTC. Its protein product is CASTPRGRTSSHEQFF.

CDR3: CASSNNYEQYF. The CDR3 bases are TGTGCCAGCAGTAACAACTACGAGCAGTACTTC. The chain combines TRBV6-5 with TRBJ2-7; D remains ambiguous. The V gene lost 5 bases and the J gene lost 3 bases, with 5 bases spanning the gap. This CDR3 contains 11 residues. CDR1 is MNHEY and CDR2 is SVGAGI in the germline V gene.

The chain recombines TRBV5-4 with TRBJ1-2; TRBD1 matches at 7 bases. V was pared by 0 bases and J by 4 bases, with 9 bases of the junction left unmatched. The CDR3 covers 16 residues. The germline CDR1 and CDR2 sequences are SGHNT and YYREEE (reference sequence). The CDR3 DNA follows: TGTGCCAGCAGCTTGGATAATCTGGCAGGGGGCTATGGCTACACCTTC. This gives the protein CASSLDNLAGGYGYTF.

The rearrangement uses TRBV2 and TRBJ2-1, with 8 bases that match TRBD2. Germline CDR1 and CDR2: SNHLY and FYNNEI. The CDR3 runs to 18 residues. V was pared by 0 bases and J by 2 bases, with 9 bases of the junction left unmatched. The CDR3 spells CASSEAFVSGSAYNEQFF. The CDR3 nucleotides read TGTGCCAGCAGTGAAGCCTTTGTAAGCGGGAGCGCCTACAATGAGCAGTTCTTC.

The chain has TRBV2 and TRBJ1-4; tentative D call: TRBD1 (6 bases). The V and J ends lost 6 bases and 7 bases respectively, with 18 bases between them. The CDR3 covers 15 residues. CDR1 is SNHLY, CDR2 FYNNEI, per germline. The DNA for the CDR3 is TGTGCCAGCAGGCGAACATCCGGGACAAGTGAAAAACTGTTTTTT. Translation: CASRRTSGTSEKLFF.

The CDR3 bases are TGTGCTAGTGGTTTAGGACCCGAAAGGGGCAATGAGCAGTTCTTC. Its protein is CASGLGPERGNEQFF. The chain carries TRBV12-5 and TRBJ2-1, with TRBD1 as a possible D gene (5 bases). The CDR3 is 15 residues long. Germline V gene data show CDR1 as LGHNT and CDR2 as FRNRAP. Trimming cost V 3 bases and J 6 bases, with 15 bases left between them.

This chain uses TRBV15 with TRBJ1-2, with D unclear. V was cut by 5 bases and J by 8 bases, with 12 bases left in between. CDR3 length: 12 residues. The V gene's germline CDR1 is LNHNV and CDR2 YYDKDF (reference sequence). DNA for the CDR3: TGTGCCACCAGCGTCTCTAGAGAGGGCTACACCTTC. As protein: CATSVSREGYTF.

The chain carries TRBV6-6 and TRBJ1-5; 7 bases align to TRBD1. V dropped 2 bases and J dropped 5; count of bases not matched to a gene: 0. Looked up from germline, CDR1 is MNHNY and CDR2 is SVGAGI (reference sequence). There are 13 residues in the CDR3. CDR3 nucleotide sequence: TGTGCCAGCAGTTACCAGGGGGATCAGCCCCAGCATTTT. Translated: CASSYQGDQPQHF.

This rearrangement joins TRBV3-1 (or the pseudogene TRBV3-2) to TRBJ1-4, with 8 bases lining up with TRBD1. Trimming at V came to 6 bases and at J to 8 bases, leaving 8 bases not matched to a gene. Germline CDR1 LGHDT, CDR2 YNNKEL (reference sequence). This CDR3 has 14 residues. The CDR3 spells CASSHRGLEEKLFF. In DNA form, the CDR3 reads TGTGCCAGCAGTCACAGGGGGTTGGAGGAAAAACTGTTTTTT.

V gene TRBV29-1 combines with J gene TRBJ2-5, with D uncertain. From germline, CDR1 is SQVTM and CDR2 ANQGSEA. CDR3 length: 15 residues. Trimming pared 6 bases from V and 0 bases from J, leaving 17 bases between. CDR3 sequence: CSVEVPPRHQETQYF. The CDR3 DNA reads TGCAGCGTCGAGGTCCCCCCGAGGCACCAAGAGACCCAGTACTTC.

The V call is TRBV5-1, the J call TRBJ2-5; no definite D call. Trimming removed 0 bases at V and 0 bases at J, with 6 bases between. CDR3 length: 14 residues. The germline V gene has CDR1 SGHRS and CDR2 YFSETQ. The CDR3 DNA sequence: TGCGCCAGCAGCTTGGGGCCGCACCAAGAGACCCAGTACTTC. Protein product: CASSLGPHQETQYF.

The V call is TRBV11-2, the J call TRBJ1-1; tentative D call: TRBD1 (5 bases). There are 14 residues in the CDR3. The V end lost 5 bases, the J end lost 4 bases, and 14 bases lay between the germline ends. Germline V CDR1 and CDR2: SGHAT, FQNNGV. The CDR3 protein is CASSRYNGGTEAFF. CDR3 nucleotides: TGTGCCAGCAGCCGATATAACGGGGGCACTGAAGCTTTCTTT. Full variable domain (missing parts from reference TRBV11-2 and TRBJ1-1): EAGVAQSPRYKIIEKRQSVAFWCNPISGHATLYWYQQILGQGPKLLIQFQNNGVVDDSQLPKDRFSAERLKGVDSTLKIQPAKLEDSAVYLCASSRYNGGTEAFFGQGTRLTVV.

The V call is TRBV29-1, the J call TRBJ2-7; 9 nucleotides agree with TRBD1. The CDR3 has 15 residues. The junction had 10 bases not matched to a gene; V was cut back by 6 bases and J by 1 base. The germline gives CDR1 SQVTM, CDR2 ANQGSEA. CDR3 sequence (DNA): TGCAGCGTGAAATTTCCGGGACAGGGTTCCTACGAGCAGTACTTC. It translates to CSVKFPGQGSYEQYF.

The rearrangement uses TRBV28 and TRBJ1-5; D not certain. The CDR3 consists of 9 residues. V lost 10 bases to trimming and J lost 13 bases, with 11 bases between them. CDR1 MDHEN and CDR2 SYDVKM come from the germline V gene. The CDR3 loop reads CAKNKTQHF. CDR3 sequence (DNA): TGTGCCAAAAACAAGACTCAGCATTTT.